The next 12 T cell receptor beta chains were all read from a single sample in a study of blood T cell repertoires in COVID-19. The table came from immunoSEQ multiplex PCR; TCRdb's copy has only in-frame clones and leaves some out. The data show tens of thousands of clones, around nine tenths seen once. Source material: peripheral blood. All receptors derive from a human donor in a cohort sampled during active COVID-19.

V usage is TRBV5-6 and J usage is TRBJ1-1, with D perhaps TRBD1 (5 bases). V was pared by 1 base and J by 4 bases, with 14 bases between. This CDR3 comprises 15 residues. The germline V gene encodes CDR1 SGHDT and CDR2 YYEEEE. The CDR3 spells CASSLRGGDGTEAFF. The CDR3 DNA follows: TGTGCCAGCAGCTTGAGGGGCGGGGACGGCACTGAAGCTTTCTTT.

The V gene is TRBV30, the J gene TRBJ1-5; 9 nucleotides agree with TRBD1. V dropped 1 base and J dropped 3; count of bases not matched to a gene: 7. Germline V CDR1 and CDR2: GTSNPN, SVGIG (reference sequence). The CDR3 sequence is 16 residues long. This CDR3 is CAWSEAGTGSNQPQHF. The CDR3, as DNA: TGTGCCTGGAGTGAGGCCGGGACAGGGTCCAATCAGCCCCAGCATTTT.

The genes are TRBV30 and TRBJ2-7; TRBD1 agrees at 10 bases. The V and J ends lost 3 bases and 0 bases, in that order; junction bases with no gene match: 2. CDR1 is GTSNPN, CDR2 SVGIG, per germline (reference sequence). This CDR3 spans 14 amino acids. Written as DNA, the CDR3 is TGTGCCTGGAGCCGGACAGGGGGCTCCTACGAGCAGTACTTC. Translating it yields CAWSRTGGSYEQYF. Full variable domain (outside the CDR3, taken from reference TRBV30 and TRBJ2-7): SQTIHQWPATLVQPVGSPLSLECTVEGTSNPNLYWYRQAAGRGLQLLFYSVGIGQISSEVPQNLSASRPQDRQFILSSKKLLLSDSGFYLCAWSRTGGSYEQYFGPGTRLTVT.

V is TRBV9 and J is TRBJ1-3; no firm D call. Trimming took off 3 bases at V and 0 bases at J, with 4 bases between the two ends. The CDR3 is made up of 13 amino acids. Germline lookup yields CDR1 SGDLS and CDR2 YYNGEE. CDR3 loop: CASSDNSGNTIYF. The CDR3 DNA sequence: TGTGCCAGCAGCGACAACTCTGGAAACACCATATATTTT.

The sample holds one count of this clone. V usage is TRBV4-3 and J usage is TRBJ1-2; 10 bases align to TRBD1. This CDR3 has 16 amino acids. The V and J ends lost 1 base and 8 bases, in that order; junction bases with no gene match: 10. From germline, CDR1 is LGHNA and CDR2 YSLEER. The CDR3 sequence: CASSQGSPGTGVGYTF. The CDR3 coding sequence is TGCGCCAGCAGCCAAGGAAGCCCCGGGACAGGGGTGGGCTACACCTTC.

This clone was detected only a few times. CDR3 amino acids: CASSQVLAGDFYEQYF. The CDR3 region has the DNA TGTGCCAGCAGCCAAGTACTAGCGGGGGACTTCTACGAGCAGTACTTC. The rearrangement links TRBV3-1 (or the pseudogene TRBV3-2) to TRBJ2-7; 11 nucleotides line up with TRBD2. This CDR3 region has 16 residues. The germline CDR1 and CDR2 sequences are LGHDT and YNNKEL (reference sequence). V lost 1 base, J lost 3 bases, and 5 bases stayed unmatched.

V gene TRBV12-3 or TRBV12-4 combines with J gene TRBJ1-6; no definite D call. Trimming shortened V by 6 bases and J by 6 bases, and 9 bases separated the two germline ends. The CDR3 spans 13 residues. The CDR3 nucleotides read TGTGCCAGCAGAAAACAAGTTAATTCACCCCTCCACTTT. It yields the protein CASRKQVNSPLHF.

The rearrangement joins TRBV30 to TRBJ2-7, with D perhaps TRBD1 (6 bases). V lost 0 bases and J 7 bases, leaving 16 bases between the germline ends. The CDR3 sequence is 14 residues long. Germline values: CDR1 GTSNPN, CDR2 SVGIG (reference sequence). The CDR3 nucleotides are TGTGCCTGGAGTGTAATGAGGCAAGGGGGAGAGCAGTACTTC. Protein product: CAWSVMRQGGEQYF.

This chain connects TRBV27 to TRBJ2-5; TRBD2 agrees at 15 bases. There are 18 residues in the CDR3. The germline gives CDR1 MNHEY, CDR2 SMNVEV (reference sequence). V was pared by 5 bases and J by 1 base, with 8 bases of the junction left unmatched. CDR3 sequence (DNA): TGTGCCAGCAGTCCCGGACTAGCGGGGGGGCCTCTCCAAGAGACCCAGTACTTC. Protein sequence: CASSPGLAGGPLQETQYF.

J is TRBJ1-1 and V is TRBV29-1, with 7 positions matching TRBD1. In germline, CDR1 is SQVTM, CDR2 ANQGSEA. CDR3 length: 13 amino acids. V lost 7 bases and J lost 1; bases outside the gene matches: 6. CDR3 sequence reads: CSAGTAGNTEAFF. In DNA form, the CDR3 reads TGCAGCGCCGGGACAGCAGGGAACACTGAAGCTTTCTTT.

The chain carries TRBV9 and TRBJ2-7; TRBD2 aligns across 7 bases. CDR1 is SGDLS and CDR2 is YYNGEE in the germline V gene. V lost 0 bases to trimming and J lost 0 bases; unmatched junction nucleotides: 6. The CDR3 extends over 16 amino acids. CDR3 nucleotide sequence: TGTGCCAGCAGCGTAGGGCAAAGCGGGGCCTCCTACGAGCAGTACTTC. It encodes CASSVGQSGASYEQYF.

The genes are TRBV14 and TRBJ2-1; the match to TRBD1 covers 10 bases. The J segment lost 10 bases and the V segment lost 1 base, leaving 19 bases of the junction unmatched. Germline V CDR1 and CDR2: SGHDN, FVKESK. The CDR3 runs 19 residues. In DNA, the CDR3 is TGTGCCAGCAGCCAAGGGAATCTGGAGGGGACAGGGGTTAGTTACGAGCAGTTCTTC. Protein: CASSQGNLEGTGVSYEQFF.